This TCR beta chain was sequenced in a study of blood T cell repertoires in COVID-19. Overall study context: There were acute and convalescent COVID-19 samples, and they came from the United States, Italy and Spain.

The assay was immunoSEQ multiplex PCR, and TCRdb's table has in-frame clones only and misses some. The table records about 260,000 clones, 85% to 90% of them present only once. The ends lost 1 base at V and 5 bases at J; junction bases unmatched: 7. Germline V gene lookup returns CDR1 SGHVS and CDR2 FNYEAQ. The CDR3 loop spans 15 amino acids. The genes are TRBV7-6 and TRBJ2-5; 7 nucleotides agree with TRBD2. This receptor was obtained from a man in his fifties or sixties who had been exposed to COVID-19. What was sequenced was PBMCs or T cells enriched from blood (not recorded which). The CDR3, as DNA: TGTGCCAGCAGCTTAGAGGGAGGGTTTGACGAGACCCAGTACTTC. Translation: CASSLEGGFDETQYF.